Each of the 10 T cell receptor beta chains below was sequenced from the same sample in a study of blood T cells in healthy people across ages. The use of a sample-barcoded 5' primer and a J-beta primer mix characterized a second PCR of about 7 to 12 cycles. TCRdb re-called the 5' RACE reads through MiXCR, storing one row per CDR3 protein. The data contain roughly 720,000 distinct CDR3 sequences, around half of them singletons. The sequenced sample consisted of blood. Every receptor here comes from a man older than 75 in good health.

This clonotype showed up just once. The chain has TRBV5-1 and TRBJ2-7; 9 positions agree with TRBD1. CDR1 is SGHRS, CDR2 YFSETQ, per germline. V dropped 0 bases and J dropped 6; count of bases not matched to a gene: 4. The CDR3 contains 14 residues. The CDR3, as DNA: TGCGCCAGCAGCTTGGGGGACAGGGTCGGCGAGCAGTACTTC. It yields the protein CASSLGDRVGEQYF.

The chain carries TRBV6-5 and TRBJ1-4; no firm D call. The germline V gene encodes CDR1 MNHEY and CDR2 SVGAGI. V gave up 2 bases and J gave up 0 bases, with 7 bases separating them. The CDR3 consists of 15 residues. The CDR3 region is CASSYAGSTNEKLFF. CDR3 sequence (DNA): TGTGCCAGCAGTTACGCCGGGTCAACTAATGAAAAACTGTTTTTT.

This clonotype was found a few times. The junction shows a germline mismatch at one end, possibly a read error. The V gene is TRBV2, the J gene TRBJ2-5, with 8 bases identical to TRBD1. The CDR3 covers 15 residues. The germline V gene encodes CDR1 SNHLY and CDR2 FYNNEI. CDR3 DNA sequence: TGTGCCAGCAGTGAAGCTCAGGGGGCCCAAGGGACCCAGTACTTC. Its protein is CASSEAQGAQGTQYF. Combining the CDR3 with reference TRBV2 and TRBJ2-5 gives the whole variable domain EPEVTQTPSHQVTQMGQEVILRCVPISNHLYFYWYRQILGQKVEFLVSFYNNEISEKSEIFDDQFSVERPDGSNFTLKIRSTKLEDSAMYFCASSEAQGAQGTQYFGPGTRLLVL.

V gene TRBV12-3 or TRBV12-4 combines with J gene TRBJ2-3, with D perhaps matching TRBD2 (6 bases). The CDR3 has 14 amino acids. The germline V and J ends were trimmed by 4 bases and 14 bases, with 22 bases remaining between them. This CDR3 is CASSWEDPREYAYF. The CDR3 DNA reads as TGTGCCAGCAGTTGGGAGGACCCCAGGGAATACGCGTATTTT.

The V gene is TRBV30, the J gene TRBJ2-1; D not certain. Germline V lookup: CDR1 GTSNPN, CDR2 SVGIG (reference sequence). V was pared by 0 bases and J by 10 bases, with 16 bases between. The CDR3 totals 14 residues. For the CDR3, the DNA is TGTGCCTGGAGTGTTGACAACCCCCTTGGGGAGCAGTTCTTC. Translated, it gives CAWSVDNPLGEQFF.

In this sample, this clonotype turned up a few times. A much larger clone sits a single nucleotide away, making a read error possible. The chain links TRBV29-1 to TRBJ1-1, with 7 positions matching TRBD1. Germline V gives CDR1 SQVTM, CDR2 ANQGSEA. With 5 bases clipped from V and 1 base from J, the junction kept 1 base outside the gene matches. The CDR3 is 12 amino acids. CDR3 region: CSVYRGNTEAFF. The CDR3, as DNA: TGCAGCGTTTACAGGGGGAACACTGAAGCTTTCTTT. Variable domain in full (rest from reference TRBV29-1 and TRBJ1-1): SAVISQKPSRDICQRGTSLTIQCQVDSQVTMMFWYRQQPGQSLTLIATANQGSEATYESGFVIDKFPISRPNLTFSTLTVSNMSPEDSSIYLCSVYRGNTEAFFGQGTRLTVV.

The chain is built from TRBV6-6 and TRBJ1-6; possibly TRBD1 for D (6 bases). The CDR3 extends over 14 amino acids. CDR1 is MNHNY, CDR2 SVGAGI, per germline (reference sequence). Trimming shortened V by 2 bases and J by 7 bases, and 9 bases separated the two germline ends. This chain's CDR3 is CASSYRGANSPLHF. The CDR3 nucleotides read TGTGCCAGCAGTTACAGGGGGGCAAATTCACCCCTCCACTTT.

The V call is TRBV5-8, the J call TRBJ2-3, with D unresolved. CDR3 length: 16 residues. The germline V gene encodes CDR1 SGHTS and CDR2 YDEGEE. V was clipped by 2 bases and J by 1 base, with 14 bases between them. CDR3 nucleotide sequence: TGTGCCAGCAGCTTATTTGTATCAGATGGCACAGATACGCAGTATTTT. It encodes CASSLFVSDGTDTQYF.

The rearrangement joins TRBV28 to TRBJ2-7; 10 bases fit TRBD2. This CDR3 is 16 amino acids long. Germline V gene lookup returns CDR1 MDHEN and CDR2 SYDVKM. Losses at the gene ends were 4 bases for V and 4 bases for J; bases not matched to a gene: 10. The CDR3 loop is CASSSTSGAVIYEQYF. CDR3 DNA: TGTGCCAGCAGTTCCACTAGCGGGGCGGTCATTTACGAGCAGTACTTC.

This rearrangement joins TRBV29-1 to TRBJ2-3, with TRBD1 identical over 8 bases. After removal of 4 bases from V and 2 bases from J, the junction contained 5 bases not matched to a gene. There are 14 residues in the CDR3. Per the germline V gene, CDR1 is SQVTM and CDR2 is ANQGSEA. The CDR3 loop is CSVARDRPTDTQYF. As DNA, the CDR3 is TGCAGCGTTGCCAGGGACAGGCCCACAGATACGCAGTATTTT.